The 26 T cell receptor beta chains listed next were all sequenced from one sample in a study of blood T cells in healthy people across ages. Next came a second PCR, run for roughly 7 to 12 cycles, which used a sample-barcoded 5' primer along with a J-beta primer mix. TCRdb re-called the 5' RACE reads with MiXCR, one entry per CDR3 protein. The sample gives some 1,000,000 distinct CDR3 sequences, approximately 25% of which show up once; less than 0.85% is in the top ten. These data also featured in a second study, about T cells of mothers and their children.

The sample was blood. These receptors were collected from a girl between 2 and 10 years old in good health.

This sequence joins TRBV7-2 and TRBJ2-1, with TRBD2 matching 11 bases. CDR1 SGHTA and CDR2 FQGNSA come from the germline V gene. After removal of 4 bases from V and 7 bases from J, the junction contained 9 bases not matched to a gene. CDR3 length: 16 residues. CDR3 sequence: CASSSPWVAGGNEQFF. Here the CDR3 DNA reads TGTGCCAGCAGCTCTCCCTGGGTAGCGGGAGGGAATGAGCAGTTCTTC.

This chain's CDR3 is CSVRLVKETQYF. DNA of the CDR3: TGCAGTGTCCGACTAGTGAAAGAGACCCAGTACTTC. This chain connects TRBV20-1 to TRBJ2-5; D might be TRBD2 (6 bases). The CDR3 sequence is 12 residues long. Per germline, CDR1 DFQATT and CDR2 SNEGSKA (reference sequence). With 7 bases removed from V and 3 bases from J, the gap between germline ends came to 12 bases.

This clonotype was recorded a few times. The chain is built from TRBV20-1 and TRBJ1-1; D ambiguous. V was trimmed by 3 bases and J by 0 bases, leaving 8 bases between them. The CDR3 runs to 13 residues. CDR1 DFQATT and CDR2 SNEGSKA come from the germline V gene (reference sequence). CDR3 sequence reads: CSASGVLNTEAFF. CDR3 DNA: TGCAGTGCTAGTGGGGTTTTGAACACTGAAGCTTTCTTT.

V usage is TRBV29-1 and J usage is TRBJ2-5; TRBD2 might be the D (5 bases). This CDR3 has 13 residues. Germline V CDR1 and CDR2: SQVTM, ANQGSEA. The V end lost 7 bases, the J end lost 7 bases, and 19 bases lay between the germline ends. CDR3 in amino acids: CSATLWGEGTQYF. The CDR3, as DNA: TGCAGCGCCACTCTTTGGGGAGAAGGGACCCAGTACTTC.

V usage is TRBV5-1 and J usage is TRBJ2-7; perhaps TRBD1 as D (6 bases). Germline V gene data show CDR1 as SGHRS and CDR2 as YFSETQ. This CDR3 comprises 15 residues. Trimming took off 0 bases at V and 3 bases at J, with 13 bases between the two ends. The CDR3 loop reads CASSLELGGYYEQYF. For the CDR3, the DNA is TGCGCCAGCAGCTTGGAGCTAGGGGGTTACTACGAGCAGTACTTC.

This clonotype appeared a few times. V and J are TRBV29-1 and TRBJ1-2; D call uncertain. The CDR3 contains 14 residues. The V gene lost 5 bases and the J gene lost 3 bases, with 16 bases spanning the gap. Germline assignment: CDR1 SQVTM and CDR2 ANQGSEA. DNA for the CDR3: TGCAGCGTTCGGGATAACAGCAACTACTATGGCTACACCTTC. Its translation is CSVRDNSNYYGYTF.

This clonotype showed up just a few times. This chain joins TRBV6-6 and TRBJ2-1; no clear D. Germline assignment: CDR1 MNHNY and CDR2 SVGAGI (reference sequence). The germline V and J ends were trimmed by 7 bases and 5 bases, with 6 bases remaining between them. This CDR3 contains 11 residues. The CDR3 reads CASNSNNEQFF. For the CDR3, the DNA is TGTGCCAGCAATTCGAACAATGAGCAGTTCTTC.

This clonotype was detected only a few times. V gene TRBV12-5 combines with J gene TRBJ2-1; D may be TRBD1 or TRBD2 (6 bases each). The CDR3 runs to 16 residues. With 1 base removed from V and 4 bases from J, the gap between germline ends came to 14 bases. The germline CDR1 and CDR2 sequences are LGHNT and FRNRAP. The DNA for the CDR3 is TGTGCTAGTGGTTTGGGGGGGCGGGAATTATACAATGAGCAGTTCTTC. Translation gives CASGLGGRELYNEQFF. Full variable domain (rest looked up from reference TRBV12-5 and TRBJ2-1): DARVTQTPRHKVTEMGQEVTMRCQPILGHNTVFWYRQTMMQGLELLAYFRNRAPLDDSGMPKDRFSAEMPDATLATLKIQPSEPRDSAVYFCASGLGGRELYNEQFFGPGTRLTVL.

J is TRBJ1-2 and V is TRBV21-1. TRBV21-1 is a pseudogene locus. The CDR3 is 16 residues long. The chain's CDR3 is CTSSKLWNRTWGGYTF. As DNA, the CDR3 is TGTACCAGCAGCAAACTTTGGAACAGAACCTGGGGTGGCTACACCTTC.

This clonotype has a handful of counts. The DNA of the CDR3 is TGTGCCAGCAGCCTCAAACAAGCGGACGGGGTAGGCCCCCTGCGCGAGCAGTACTTC. It encodes CASSLKQADGVGPLREQYF. The chain has TRBV4-2 and TRBJ2-7; TRBD2 is a possible D gene (5 bases). The CDR3 spans 19 residues. Deletions cut 4 bases from V and 6 bases from J, with 31 bases between. Germline CDR1 LGHNA, CDR2 YNFKEQ.

This clonotype was detected only a few times. V gene TRBV24-1 combines with J gene TRBJ2-3; TRBD2 is a possible D gene (6 bases). This CDR3 comprises 18 residues. V lost 2 bases to trimming and J lost 1 base, with 18 bases between them. Germline CDR1 reads KGHDR; CDR2 reads SFDVKD. CDR3 sequence: CATSDSGASEGGTDTQYF. The CDR3 region has the DNA TGTGCCACCAGTGATTCCGGGGCTAGCGAGGGAGGCACAGATACGCAGTATTTT.

This rearrangement joins TRBV12-3 or TRBV12-4 to TRBJ1-1; TRBD1 agrees at 8 bases. CDR3 length: 12 residues. V lost 6 bases, J lost 10 bases, and 7 bases stayed unmatched. CDR3 in amino acids: CASSLLDRGAFF. In DNA form, the CDR3 reads TGTGCCAGCAGCCTCCTCGACAGGGGAGCTTTCTTT.

This clonotype turned up a few times. This rearrangement joins TRBV28 to TRBJ2-5, with 8 bases lining up with TRBD1. The CDR3 runs to 15 residues. After removal of 11 bases from V and 2 bases from J, the junction contained 13 bases not matched to a gene. CDR1 and CDR2 (germline): MDHEN, SYDVKM. CDR3 coding DNA: TGTGCCGAACGCCGGGCAGGGGGCTTTCAAGAGACCCAGTACTTC. Amino acid sequence: CAERRAGGFQETQYF.

This clonotype was seen a few times. V is TRBV28 and J is TRBJ2-5; D is unresolved. CDR1 is MDHEN and CDR2 is SYDVKM in the germline V gene. CDR3 length: 11 residues. V lost 2 bases, J lost 11 bases, and 9 bases lay in between. The CDR3 DNA reads TGTGCCAGCAGTTTAACGAACCAGCAGTACTTC. Translation: CASSLTNQQYF. The full variable domain, in which reference TRBV28 and TRBJ2-5 provide the parts outside the CDR3, is DVKVTQSSRYLVKRTGEKVFLECVQDMDHENMFWYRQDPGLGLRLIYFSYDVKMKEKGDIPEGYSVSREKKERFSLILESASTNQTSMYLCASSLTNQQYFGPGTRLLVL.

The rearrangement uses TRBV3-1 and TRBJ2-3, with 9 nucleotides matching TRBD2. The CDR3 covers 16 residues. V shed 3 bases and J 4 bases; nucleotides not matched to a gene: 8. The germline CDR1 and CDR2 sequences are LGHDT and YNNKEL (reference sequence). The CDR3, as DNA: TGTGCCAGCAGCCAGCTCGGGCGGGGGGGCGCAGATACGCAGTATTTT. Translation: CASSQLGRGGADTQYF.

This chain uses TRBV10-1 with TRBJ2-7, with a weak D call TRBD2 (7 bases). There are 15 residues in the CDR3. CDR1 and CDR2 (germline): WNHNN, SYGVQD (reference sequence). Trimming took off 4 bases at V and 2 bases at J, with 15 bases between the two ends. CDR3 sequence: CASSAGGESPYEQYF. The DNA for the CDR3 is TGCGCCAGCAGTGCGGGGGGCGAGAGTCCCTACGAGCAGTACTTC.

This clonotype has a handful of counts. This rearrangement joins TRBV7-9 to TRBJ2-7; the match to TRBD2 covers 8 bases. The J call may be in error: the DNA end matches TRBJ2-5 better. Germline CDR1 is SEHNR and CDR2 is FQNEAQ (reference sequence). The CDR3 spans 14 residues. The CDR3 bases are TGTGCCAGCAGCGAAGCGGGAGTCGGGGAGACCCAGTACTTC. It encodes CASSEAGVGETQYF.

This clonotype has more than one count but fewer than ten. The chain is built from TRBV7-2 and TRBJ2-4; weak D call: TRBD2 (6 bases). V was trimmed by 2 bases and J by 9 bases, leaving 14 bases between them. Germline V CDR1 and CDR2: SGHTA, FQGNSA. The CDR3 has 14 residues. In nucleotides, the CDR3 is TGTGCCAGCAGCTTATCAGATAGGGGACTCATTCAGTACTTC. Protein product: CASSLSDRGLIQYF. Full variable domain (rest looked up from reference TRBV7-2 and TRBJ2-4): GAGVSQSPSNKVTEKGKDVELRCDPISGHTALYWYRQSLGQGLEFLIYFQGNSAPDKSGLPSDRFSAERTGGSVSTLTIQRTQQEDSAVYLCASSLSDRGLIQYFGAGTRLSVL.

The chain recombines TRBV6-2 or TRBV6-3 with TRBJ2-5; D unclear. CDR1 is MNHEY, CDR2 SVGEGT, per germline. This CDR3 is built from 15 residues. Trimming shortened V by 0 bases and J by 0 bases, and 8 bases separated the two germline ends. The CDR3 region is CASSYSVSDQETQYF. Here the CDR3 DNA reads TGTGCCAGCAGTTACTCGGTGTCAGACCAAGAGACCCAGTACTTC.

This clonotype has only a few counts. V usage is TRBV7-3 and J usage is TRBJ2-5; 8 bases match TRBD1. Germline trimming cut 5 bases from V and 4 bases from J; bases unmatched to any gene: 9. The germline V gene encodes CDR1 SGHTA and CDR2 FQGTGA. This CDR3 comprises 15 residues. This CDR3 reads CASSPTGGRLETQYF. The DNA for the CDR3 is TGTGCCAGCAGCCCAACAGGGGGTCGTCTAGAGACCCAGTACTTC.

This clonotype has just one count. The chain has TRBV28 and TRBJ2-1; D remains ambiguous. The DNA end favors TRBJ2-7, so the J call may be wrong. Germline V CDR1 and CDR2: MDHEN, SYDVKM. The CDR3 extends over 15 amino acids. CDR3 nucleotides: TGTGCCAGCATAACATCGAAGTCCAATTCCTACGAGCAGTACTTC. Translated: CASITSKSNSYEQYF.

In its sample, this clonotype was seen a few times. The chain recombines TRBV28 with TRBJ2-7; D is unclear. The germline V gene has CDR1 MDHEN and CDR2 SYDVKM. The CDR3 contains 14 residues. V lost 5 bases, J lost 0 bases, and 11 bases lay in between. CDR3 DNA: TGTGCCAGCAGTACCCCGGGCAGCTCCTACGAGCAGTACTTC. It specifies CASSTPGSSYEQYF.

This sequence joins TRBV20-1 and TRBJ1-4; TRBD1 matches at 7 bases. CDR1 and CDR2 (germline): DFQATT, SNEGSKA (reference sequence). This CDR3 region has 13 residues. After removal of 5 bases from V and 8 bases from J, the junction contained 8 bases not matched to a gene. The CDR3 is CSAFGTVGEKLFF. The CDR3 DNA reads TGCAGTGCTTTCGGGACAGTTGGAGAAAAACTGTTTTTT.

This clonotype was seen more than once but under ten times. The chain joins TRBV6-1 to TRBJ2-7; no definite D call. The V end lost 2 bases, the J end lost 6 bases, and 11 bases lay between the germline ends. Germline CDR1 and CDR2: MNHNS and SASEGT. The CDR3 is 13 amino acids. Written as DNA, the CDR3 is TGTGCCAGCAGTGAACTAGGTCCTATCGAGCAGTACTTC. Its protein product is CASSELGPIEQYF.

This clonotype was seen only a few times. The V gene is TRBV12-3 or TRBV12-4, the J gene TRBJ1-1; D is unclear. The CDR3 extends over 15 amino acids. The V and J ends lost 2 bases and 10 bases respectively, with 20 bases between them. The CDR3 DNA reads TGTGCCAGCAGTTTAACTCCAGGAGGGAGACCCGTAGCTTTCTTT. Its translation is CASSLTPGGRPVAFF.

The chain has TRBV15 and TRBJ1-4; D is perhaps TRBD1 (6 bases). CDR1 is LNHNV, CDR2 YYDKDF, per germline (reference sequence). This CDR3 spans 16 amino acids. The germline V and J ends were trimmed by 2 bases and 8 bases, with 18 bases remaining between them. The CDR3 coding sequence is TGTGCCACCAGCAGACCACTACAGGGTCCTGGAGAAAAACTGTTTTTT. Its protein product is CATSRPLQGPGEKLFF.